The present T cell receptor beta chain was sequenced within a study of blood T cell repertoires in COVID-19. Overall study context: Italy, Spain and the United States were the sources of the convalescent and acute COVID-19 samples. T cells, B-cell-depleted T cells, or PBMCs supplied cDNA or gDNA.

In the authors' workflow: Reference gene primers were amplified, and this amplification served to estimate nucleated cell counts. The method was immunoSEQ multiplex PCR; TCRdb's version includes in-frame clones alone and lacks a portion of them. That table supplies the V and J calls and clone size; D and trimming were determined from the DNA. The sample has 90,000 to 140,000 clones, over 75% seen once. CDR1 and CDR2 (germline): SGHAT, FQNNGV. With V trimmed by 1 base and J by 10 bases, 4 bases remained unmatched. CDR3 length: 15 residues. The source material was peripheral blood. This clonotype was obtained from a man between 50 and 59 years old with acute or convalescent COVID-19. J is TRBJ1-6 and V is TRBV11-2, with 10 bases identical to TRBD1. Written as DNA, the CDR3 is TGTGCCAGCAGCTTAGCCGGGACAGGGGTATCACCCCTCCACTTT. Translating it yields CASSLAGTGVSPLHF.